Below are 26 T cell receptor beta chains sequenced from a single sample in a study of T cell clonality in common variable immunodeficiency. Findings and limits, study-wide: Common variable immunodeficiency TCR beta sequences reportedly had fewer deletions and N-nucleotide insertions.

Assay: immunoSEQ multiplex PCR; the TCRdb copy retains only in-frame clones and omits some. The sample yields about 34,000 clones, without any singletons. Antigens of these TCRs are unknown. The sample taken for sequencing was peripheral blood mononuclear cells. The receptors stem from a human donor with common variable immunodeficiency.

This clone was observed at least ten times. Read coverage stops 3 residues before the CDR3 terminus; the germline J gene supplies the remainder. The J gene is TRBJ1-3, the V gene TRBV28, with D possibly matching TRBD1 (6 bases). This CDR3 has 15 amino acids. V was trimmed by 7 bases and J by 0 bases, leaving 13 bases between them. Germline V gene sequence: CDR1 MDHEN, CDR2 SYDVKM. CDR3 sequence reads: CASKRTASSGNTIYF. Partial CDR3 DNA: TGTGCCAGCAAGCGGACAGCGAGCTCTGGAAACACC.

This clone was counted between two and nine times. The CDR3 end is not reached by the read, which stops 3 residues before it; the germline J gene fills it in. The genes are TRBV19 and TRBJ1-1, with D tentatively TRBD1 (6 bases). V lost 11 bases and J lost 5, with 27 bases in between. In germline, CDR1 is LNHDA, CDR2 SQIVND (reference sequence). This CDR3 is 16 amino acids long. The CDR3 here is CASPNQQGPLWTEAFF. CDR3 DNA (partial): TGTGCCTCCCCCAACCAACAGGGTCCCCTGTGGACTGAA. Full variable domain (outside the CDR3, taken from reference TRBV19 and TRBJ1-1): DGGITQSPKYLFRKEGQNVTLSCEQNLNHDAMYWYRQDPGQGLRLIYYSQIVNDFQKGDIAEGYSVSREKKESFPLTVTSAQKNPTAFYLCASPNQQGPLWTEAFFGQGTRLTVV.

This clone was picked up many times. The CDR3 goes on 3 residues after the read ends, and that part is filled in from the germline J gene. The J gene is TRBJ2-7, the V gene TRBV24-1; the D gene is possibly TRBD1 (5 bases). The V and J ends lost 3 bases and 2 bases respectively, with 13 bases between them. Germline assignment: CDR1 KGHDR and CDR2 SFDVKD. The CDR3 runs 15 residues. The covered CDR3 bases are TGTGCCACCAGTGATCCCGTCAGGGATCCCTACGAG. Translation: CATSDPVRDPYE. The complete CDR3 sequence is CATSDPVRDPYEQYF.

In its sample, this clone was seen many times. The CDR3 end lies 3 residues beyond the end of the read and is filled in from the germline J gene. The rearrangement uses TRBV14 and TRBJ2-5; D is uncertain. In germline, CDR1 is SGHDN, CDR2 FVKESK. V shed 2 bases and J shed 1 base, with 5 bases lying between them. The CDR3 has 13 amino acids. CDR3 DNA, as far as it was read: TGTGCCAGCAGCCAACAGTTCCAAGAGACC. This sequence encodes CASSQQFQET. The entire CDR3 reads CASSQQFQETQYF. The variable domain in full, with the rest retrieved from reference TRBV14 and TRBJ2-5, is EAGVTQFPSHSVIEKGQTVTLRCDPISGHDNLYWYRRVMGKEIKFLLHFVKESKQDESGMPNNRFLAERTGGTYSTLKVQPAELEDSGVYFCASSQQFQETQYFGPGTRLLVL.

The sample holds a few counts of this clone. Read coverage stops 3 residues before the CDR3 terminus; the germline J gene supplies the remainder. This chain joins TRBV7-2 and TRBJ1-5; 7 bases are shared with TRBD1. With 8 bases clipped from V and 2 bases from J, the junction kept 9 bases outside the gene matches. The V gene's germline CDR1 is SGHTA and CDR2 FQGNSA. The CDR3 has 15 amino acids. The CDR3 sequence: CASRGQGGGNQPQHF. CDR3 DNA (partial): TGTGCCAGCCGTGGCCAGGGGGGAGGCAATCAGCCC.

This clone was detected ten times or more. The read terminates 3 residues ahead of where the CDR3 ends, so the germline J gene completes it. The chain recombines TRBV24-1 with TRBJ2-5; the D gene is possibly TRBD2 (6 bases). V lost 0 bases and J lost 1, with 11 bases in between. Germline V gene sequence: CDR1 KGHDR, CDR2 SFDVKD. The length of the CDR3 is 16 residues. The covered CDR3 bases are TGTGCCACCAGTGATTTGGTTGGAGGGGCCCAAGAGACC. Protein sequence: CATSDLVGGAQET. The entire CDR3 sequence reads CATSDLVGGAQETQYF.

This clone was counted many times. CDR3 DNA, as far as it was read: TGCAGTGCTCTCCCCCGGGACAGGGGGAATGGC. Translated, it gives CSALPRDRGNG. The CDR3 in full is CSALPRDRGNGYTF. The chain joins TRBV20-1 to TRBJ1-2; 11 bases align to TRBD1. The CDR3 is cut off 3 residues early in the read; its end comes from the germline J gene. Germline V lookup: CDR1 DFQATT, CDR2 SNEGSKA (reference sequence). CDR3 length: 14 residues. J was trimmed by 6 bases and V by 5 bases; bases with no gene match: 8.

This clone was counted ten times or more. With the read ending 3 residues before the CDR3 end, the germline J gene is used to fill in that end. The V and J genes are TRBV19 and TRBJ2-7, with TRBD2 matching 13 bases. CDR1 is LNHDA, CDR2 SQIVND, per germline (reference sequence). Germline trimming cut 4 bases from V and 5 bases from J; bases unmatched to any gene: 11. The CDR3 covers 17 residues. The chain's CDR3 is CASSNGYWTSGRNEQYF. CDR3 bases read: TGTGCCAGTAGTAACGGGTATTGGACTAGCGGGAGAAACGAG.

A note on this clone: Read coverage stops 3 residues before the CDR3 terminus; the germline J gene supplies the remainder. The chain uses TRBV7-7 and TRBJ2-3, with 8 bases aligning to TRBD2. The CDR3 sequence is 18 residues long. V gave up 4 bases and J gave up 4 bases; unmatched junction bases: 16. Germline V CDR1 and CDR2: SSHAT, FNYEAQ (reference sequence). Incomplete CDR3 DNA: TGTGCCAGCAGCTCCGAGATTGGACTAGCTAGAACCCCAGATACG. Translation: CASSSEIGLARTPDT. The whole CDR3 region reads CASSSEIGLARTPDTQYF.

The CDR3 protein is CASSRSTGSGKNIQYF. The covered CDR3 bases are TGTGCCAGCTCACGCTCGACAGGATCCGGCAAAAACATT. The V gene is TRBV18, the J gene TRBJ2-4; a possible D gene is TRBD1 (6 bases). The missing CDR3 end, 3 residues past where the read stops, is filled in from the germline J gene. The ends were cut back, 4 bases at V and 3 bases at J, with 16 bases in the middle. The CDR3 sequence is 16 residues long. Germline loops: CDR1 KGHSH, CDR2 LQKENI.

In the case of this clone: The read ends 3 residues before the CDR3 terminus; that terminus is restored from the germline J gene. The chain carries TRBV5-3 and TRBJ2-1; 7 bases align to TRBD2. TRBV5-3 is labeled an ORF, and its function is uncertain. There are 15 residues in the CDR3. The V gene end was trimmed by 4 bases and the J gene end by 3 bases; junction bases not matched to a gene: 7. The CDR3 DNA, read in part, is TGTGCCAGAAGCCGCTCTAGCGGATTCTACAATGAG. Encoded protein: CARSRSSGFYNE. The CDR3 as a whole reads CARSRSSGFYNEQFF.

This clone appeared many times. Read data end 3 residues before the CDR3 end; the end is taken from the germline J gene. The chain recombines TRBV9 with TRBJ2-3, with a possible D match to TRBD2 (6 bases). This CDR3 region has 15 residues. Trimming pared 3 bases from V and 1 base from J, leaving 12 bases between. CDR1 is SGDLS, CDR2 YYNGEE, per germline. The CDR3 loop reads CASSATWGGTDTQYF. The part of the CDR3 DNA that was read is TGTGCCAGCAGCGCCACCTGGGGGGGCACAGATACG.

This clone was seen repeatedly, ten times or more. Incomplete CDR3 DNA: TGTGCCAGCAGCTTAGTGACAGGGGGCAAGGCAGGC. Amino acid sequence: CASSLVTGGKAG. The full CDR3 reads CASSLVTGGKAGYTF. This sequence joins TRBV7-8 and TRBJ1-2; 10 bases fit TRBD1. The DNA ends 3 residues before the CDR3 does, and the rest of the CDR3 is filled in from the germline J gene. The CDR3 spans 15 residues. Per the germline V gene, CDR1 is SGHVS and CDR2 is FQNEAQ.

This clone was picked up many times. The CDR3 end falls 3 residues outside the read, so it is completed with the germline J gene. The chain uses TRBV19 and TRBJ2-4; D perhaps matches TRBD1 (7 bases). Trimming took off 1 base at V and 2 bases at J, with 18 bases between the two ends. Germline-derived CDR1 and CDR2 are LNHDA and SQIVND (reference sequence). The length of the CDR3 is 18 residues. The chain's CDR3 is CASSIVGFGGGTKNIQYF. The covered CDR3 bases are TGTGCCAGTAGTATAGTAGGGTTCGGAGGGGGCACCAAAAACATT.

With respect to this clone: The read ends 3 residues early relative to the CDR3; the germline J gene fills the gap. V is TRBV6-2 or TRBV6-3 and J is TRBJ2-3; 9 bases fit TRBD2. This CDR3 is built from 15 residues. Germline CDR1 reads MNHEY; CDR2 reads SVGEGT. After removal of 7 bases from V and 2 bases from J, the junction contained 7 bases not matched to a gene. The CDR3 here is CASKGTSFLTDTQYF. The CDR3 bases that were read are TGTGCCAGCAAGGGGACTAGCTTTCTCACAGATACG.

This clone was counted at least ten times. The read comes to an end 3 residues before the CDR3 does, leaving the germline J gene to fill in the end. The chain joins TRBV12-3 or TRBV12-4 to TRBJ1-1, with 7 nucleotides matching TRBD1. The CDR3 consists of 15 residues. With V trimmed by 4 bases and J by 3 bases, 8 bases remained unmatched. CDR3: CASSSQGRGYTEAFF. The part of the CDR3 DNA that was read is TGTGCCAGCAGTTCACAGGGGAGGGGATACACTGAA.

This clone appeared many times. Coverage ceases 3 residues before the CDR3 finishes, and the germline J gene fills in the end. Other DNA sequences of this sample code for an identical CDR3. The chain recombines TRBV29-1 with TRBJ2-7; 7 positions match TRBD1. The germline V gene has CDR1 SQVTM and CDR2 ANQGSEA. CDR3 length equals 15 residues. Trimming cost V 0 bases and J 5 bases; bases outside gene matches: 10. The CDR3 loop reads CSVEDAGTESNEQYF. The sequenced CDR3 bases are TGCAGCGTTGAAGACGCCGGGACAGAGTCTAACGAG.

This clone was observed a few times. The read falls 3 residues short of the CDR3 end, and the missing part is taken from the germline J gene. This chain uses TRBV18 with TRBJ1-3, with D tentatively TRBD1 (6 bases). Trimming removed 3 bases from V and 2 bases from J, with 17 bases in between. The CDR3 has 17 amino acids. Germline V gene data show CDR1 as KGHSH and CDR2 as LQKENI. The CDR3 bases that were read are TGTGCCAGCTCACCTTCCGGGACATCAGGGACTGGAAACACC. This sequence encodes CASSPSGTSGTGNT. The CDR3 reads in full as CASSPSGTSGTGNTIYF. Together with reference TRBV18 and TRBJ1-3, the CDR3 gives the full variable domain: NAGVMQNPRHLVRRRGQEARLRCSPMKGHSHVYWYRQLPEEGLKFMVYLQKENIIDESGMPKERFSAEFPKEGPSILRIQQVVRGDSAAYFCASSPSGTSGTGNTIYFGEGSWLTVV.

Ten or more counts support this clone. The DNA ends 3 residues before the CDR3 does, and the rest of the CDR3 is filled in from the germline J gene. The chain carries TRBV29-1 and TRBJ1-6; 7 positions agree with TRBD1. Unmatched junction bases numbered 7, after V lost 6 bases and J lost 8 bases. Germline assignment: CDR1 SQVTM and CDR2 ANQGSEA. The CDR3 runs to 13 residues. The CDR3: CSVRDSEDSPLHF. The sequenced part of the CDR3 DNA is TGCAGCGTACGGGACAGTGAAGATTCACCC. The full variable domain, completed using reference TRBV29-1 and TRBJ1-6, is SAVISQKPSRDICQRGTSLTIQCQVDSQVTMMFWYRQQPGQSLTLIATANQGSEATYESGFVIDKFPISRPNLTFSTLTVSNMSPEDSSIYLCSVRDSEDSPLHFGNGTRLTVT.

This clone appeared a few times. The observed sequence ends 3 residues before the CDR3 terminus, with the missing tail filled in from the germline J gene. This chain uses TRBV29-1 with TRBJ2-7, with D tentatively TRBD2 (7 bases). Germline CDR1 is SQVTM and CDR2 is ANQGSEA. V gave up 7 bases and J gave up 6 bases, with 19 bases separating them. This CDR3 has 13 residues. CDR3 DNA, as far as it was read: TGCAGCGCAAGGGGGGGGAGGGCCTTCGAG. This codes for CSARGGRAFE. The complete CDR3 protein is CSARGGRAFEQYF.

As concerns this clone: Coverage ceases 3 residues before the CDR3 finishes, and the germline J gene fills in the end. The gene calls are TRBV30 and TRBJ1-2; tentatively, D is TRBD1 (5 bases). Germline assignment: CDR1 GTSNPN and CDR2 SVGIG (reference sequence). The CDR3 runs to 13 residues. Trimming removed 3 bases at V and 1 base at J, with 9 bases between. CDR3 in amino acids: CAWSGRDNYGYTF. CDR3 bases read: TGTGCCTGGAGCGGCAGGGATAACTATGGC.

This clone was picked up a small number of times. The CDR3 end lies 3 residues beyond the end of the read and is filled in from the germline J gene. This sequence joins TRBV5-1 and TRBJ2-5; the D gene is possibly TRBD2 (7 bases). The CDR3 covers 15 residues. Germline-derived CDR1 and CDR2 are SGHRS and YFSETQ. V dropped 4 bases and J dropped 0 bases, with 13 bases sitting between them. CDR3 DNA (partial): TGCGCCAGCAGCCCGGCGGGGGCCCACCAAGAGACC. This translates into CASSPAGAHQET. The entire CDR3 protein is CASSPAGAHQETQYF. Based on the CDR3 plus reference TRBV5-1 and TRBJ2-5, the full variable domain is KAGVTQTPRYLIKTRGQQVTLSCSPISGHRSVSWYQQTPGQGLQFLFEYFSETQRNKGNFPGRFSGRQFSNSRSEMNVSTLELGDSALYLCASSPAGAHQETQYFGPGTRLLVL.

This clone was counted at least ten times. The junction departs from the called germline gene at one end, perhaps through a read error. The CDR3 end falls 3 residues outside the read, so it is completed with the germline J gene. This chain joins TRBV4-2 and TRBJ1-4; D perhaps matches TRBD1 (5 bases). Germline assignment: CDR1 LGHNA and CDR2 YNFKEQ. The CDR3 extends over 13 amino acids. The CDR3 sequence is CASSMAQGEKLFF. Partial CDR3 DNA: TGCGCCAGCAGCATGGCTCAGGGTGAAAAA.

This clone occurred many times. The observed sequence ends 3 residues before the CDR3 terminus, with the missing tail filled in from the germline J gene. The chain employs TRBV28 and TRBJ1-6; D might be TRBD1 (6 bases). With 7 bases removed from V and 12 bases from J, the gap between germline ends came to 16 bases. Germline V gene data show CDR1 as MDHEN and CDR2 as SYDVKM. The CDR3 loop spans 13 amino acids. The sequenced part of the CDR3 DNA is TGTGCCAGCACCCCAAGGGGGGGGCGACCC. Translation gives CASTPRGGRP. In full, the CDR3 is CASTPRGGRPLHF.

This clone was picked up many times. Read sequence stops 3 residues before the CDR3 end, and the germline J gene provides the missing end. This sequence joins TRBV5-1 and TRBJ1-1; a weak D match, TRBD1 (5 bases). Trimming removed 4 bases from V and 0 bases from J, with 16 bases in between. The germline V gene encodes CDR1 SGHRS and CDR2 YFSETQ. This CDR3 is 16 amino acids long. The CDR3 DNA, read in part, is TGCGCCAGCAGCACAGACCCGGGGGGTATGAACACTGAA. This sequence encodes CASSTDPGGMNTE. The full CDR3 protein reads CASSTDPGGMNTEAFF.

This clone showed up many times. Read data end 3 residues before the CDR3 end; the end is taken from the germline J gene. The rearrangement links TRBV7-9 to TRBJ1-2; no definite D call. There are 14 residues in the CDR3. Trimming stripped 7 bases from V and 0 bases from J, with 12 bases between. Looked up from germline, CDR1 is SEHNR and CDR2 is FQNEAQ (reference sequence). The covered CDR3 bases are TGTGCCAGCAACTACGCCCCATCTAACTATGGC. The encoded protein is CASNYAPSNYG. From start to end, the CDR3 is CASNYAPSNYGYTF.